The 27 T cell receptor beta chains reported below all come from one sample, sequenced in a study of Tregs in tolerant kidney transplant recipients. Sequencing was performed with immunoSEQ multiplex PCR; in TCRdb, only in-frame clones are kept and a portion is missing. The sample holds about 73,000 clones, less than 95% seen once. The sample here was Tregs from blood, taken before the transplant. These receptor sequences come from a human donor who received a combined kidney and bone marrow transplant.

This clone was observed a single time. V is TRBV6-1 and J is TRBJ1-1; D not resolved. The CDR3 contains 12 residues. Germline values: CDR1 MNHNS, CDR2 SASEGT. The V end lost 5 bases, the J end lost 3 bases, and 7 bases lay between the germline ends. In DNA, the CDR3 is TGTGCCAGCAGTCGGGGAGACACTGAAGCTTTCTTT. It translates to CASSRGDTEAFF.

The chain employs TRBV30 and TRBJ2-7; D perhaps matches TRBD2 (7 bases). CDR3 length: 14 amino acids. Germline CDR1 reads GTSNPN; CDR2 reads SVGIG (reference sequence). V lost 3 bases and J lost 3, with 15 bases in between. The CDR3 coding sequence is TGTGCCTGGAGGATGGGGGGGCAGGGCTACGAGCAGTACTTC. Its translation is CAWRMGGQGYEQYF.

V and J are TRBV29-1 and TRBJ2-2; 7 nucleotides align to TRBD2. The CDR3 consists of 13 residues. V shed 6 bases, J shed 4 bases, and the junction held 5 bases outside the gene matches. Per the germline V gene, CDR1 is SQVTM and CDR2 is ANQGSEA. This CDR3 reads CSVAGIGTGELFF. The DNA of the CDR3 is TGCAGCGTAGCGGGAATCGGCACCGGGGAGCTGTTTTTT.

This rearrangement joins TRBV2 to TRBJ2-3, with D possibly matching TRBD1 (5 bases). The CDR3 covers 14 residues. The germline V gene encodes CDR1 SNHLY and CDR2 FYNNEI. V lost 1 base, J lost 6 bases, and 11 bases lay in between. CDR3 DNA sequence: TGTGCCAGCAGTGAAGGGGGCGGATTTGATACGCAGTATTTT. This gives the protein CASSEGGGFDTQYF.

The rearrangement uses TRBV7-3 and TRBJ2-3, with unresolved D. V lost 7 bases to trimming and J lost 1 base, with 15 bases between them. The CDR3 sequence is 15 residues long. Germline loops: CDR1 SGHTA, CDR2 FQGTGA. As DNA, the CDR3 is TGTGCCAGCACCCCTGGGGTCACCGGCACAGATACGCAGTATTTT. This codes for CASTPGVTGTDTQYF.

The CDR3 sequence: CASSLDRELDYGYTF. In DNA form, the CDR3 reads TGTGCCAGCAGCTTAGACAGGGAGCTAGACTATGGCTACACCTTC. This rearrangement joins TRBV7-9 to TRBJ1-2, with D possibly TRBD1 on 6 matching bases. V shed 1 base and J shed 3 bases, with 12 bases lying between them. The CDR3 sequence is 15 residues long. CDR1 and CDR2 (germline): SEHNR, FQNEAQ (reference sequence).

J is TRBJ1-2 and V is TRBV6-5; D is perhaps TRBD1 (5 bases). Deletions cut 0 bases from V and 8 bases from J, with 10 bases between. The germline gives CDR1 MNHEY, CDR2 SVGAGI. The CDR3 is 13 residues long. The CDR3 sequence: CASSYSGTTGYTF. CDR3 bases: TGTGCCAGCAGTTACTCAGGGACTACCGGCTACACCTTC.

CDR3 protein: CAIYWTAPNYGYTF. The CDR3 region has the DNA TGTGCCATCTATTGGACAGCCCCTAACTATGGCTACACCTTC. This chain joins TRBV10-3 and TRBJ1-2, with D perhaps matching TRBD1 (6 bases). Germline loops: CDR1 ENHRY, CDR2 SYGVKD. The CDR3 length is 14 residues. The V gene lost 8 bases and the J gene lost 0 bases, with 13 bases spanning the gap.

The chain carries TRBV7-9 and TRBJ2-1; tentative D call: TRBD2 (6 bases). In germline, CDR1 is SEHNR, CDR2 FQNEAQ (reference sequence). The CDR3 covers 16 residues. The V and J ends lost 5 bases and 4 bases respectively, with 18 bases between them. Here the CDR3 DNA reads TGTGCCAGCAGCCGAGTTTCGGGAGTGATGTACAATGAGCAGTTCTTC. Its translation is CASSRVSGVMYNEQFF.

The chain uses TRBV15 and TRBJ1-2; possible D gene TRBD1, 5 bases. With 0 bases removed from V and 3 bases from J, the gap between germline ends came to 5 bases. CDR1 LNHNV and CDR2 YYDKDF come from the germline V gene (reference sequence). The CDR3 contains 13 residues. Here the CDR3 reads CATSRDRDYGYTF. The CDR3 DNA reads as TGTGCCACCAGCAGAGACAGGGACTATGGCTACACCTTC.

CDR3 sequence: CASSFRDRAYNEQFF. The CDR3 DNA follows: TGTGCCAGCAGTTTCCGGGACAGGGCTTACAATGAGCAGTTCTTC. The rearrangement joins TRBV27 to TRBJ2-1; 9 bases are a match to TRBD1. V gave up 3 bases and J gave up 4 bases; unmatched junction bases: 4. Germline-derived CDR1 and CDR2 are MNHEY and SMNVEV (reference sequence). There are 15 residues in the CDR3.

The chain has TRBV29-1 and TRBJ2-1, with a tentative D call TRBD1 (6 bases). V was trimmed by 4 bases and J by 9 bases, leaving 13 bases between them. The CDR3 spans 12 residues. Germline V gene data show CDR1 as SQVTM and CDR2 as ANQGSEA. CDR3 sequence reads: CSVAQGWVEQFF. CDR3 in DNA: TGCAGCGTTGCACAGGGATGGGTTGAGCAGTTCTTC.

V gene TRBV6-1 combines with J gene TRBJ1-4; D remains unclear. V was pared by 3 bases and J by 2 bases, with 13 bases between. The CDR3 has 16 residues. CDR1 MNHNS and CDR2 SASEGT come from the germline V gene. In nucleotides, the CDR3 is TGTGCCAGCAGTGAGATAATCGGGAGTACTAATGAAAAACTGTTTTTT. Translated: CASSEIIGSTNEKLFF.

This clone was found once. The rearrangement joins TRBV7-9 to TRBJ1-2; no definite D call. CDR3 length: 14 residues. The germline V gene has CDR1 SEHNR and CDR2 FQNEAQ (reference sequence). The germline V and J ends were trimmed by 2 bases and 4 bases, with 11 bases remaining between them. DNA for the CDR3: TGTGCCAGCAGCTTATTTCAGGAGGCCTATGGCTACACCTTC. Translation: CASSLFQEAYGYTF.

The rearrangement uses TRBV10-3 and TRBJ2-2; tentatively, D is TRBD2 (6 bases). Germline V gene sequence: CDR1 ENHRY, CDR2 SYGVKD. Trimming cost V 6 bases and J 2 bases, with 13 bases left between them. The CDR3 sequence is 15 residues long. The CDR3 DNA follows: TGTGCCATCAGCTCTGCTAGCGTTAACACCGGGGAGCTGTTTTTT. This gives the protein CAISSASVNTGELFF.

The gene calls are TRBV19 and TRBJ2-5, with D uncertain. V was trimmed by 4 bases and J by 0 bases, leaving 9 bases between them. The CDR3 is 14 residues long. Germline values: CDR1 LNHDA, CDR2 SQIVND (reference sequence). The CDR3 is CASSTRRDQETQYF. CDR3 sequence (DNA): TGTGCCAGTAGTACCCGGAGAGACCAAGAGACCCAGTACTTC. Looking up the rest from reference TRBV19 and TRBJ2-5 gives the full variable domain: DGGITQSPKYLFRKEGQNVTLSCEQNLNHDAMYWYRQDPGQGLRLIYYSQIVNDFQKGDIAEGYSVSREKKESFPLTVTSAQKNPTAFYLCASSTRRDQETQYFGPGTRLLVL.

A remark on this clone: At one of its ends the junction is not consistent with the germline gene, which may arise from a read error. The gene calls are TRBV30 and TRBJ2-7; 7 bases match TRBD2. The CDR3 has 13 amino acids. The germline V gene encodes CDR1 GTSNPN and CDR2 SVGIG (reference sequence). The CDR3 DNA follows: TGTGCCGGGAGGGGACGGCAAACCTACGAGCAGTACTTC. This codes for CAGRGRQTYEQYF.

This clone has only a few counts. The chain carries TRBV6-1 and TRBJ2-1; D assignment may be TRBD1 or TRBD2 (6 bases each). Trimming shortened V by 6 bases and J by 5 bases, and 17 bases separated the two germline ends. The CDR3 loop spans 15 amino acids. Germline V gives CDR1 MNHNS, CDR2 SASEGT. CDR3 sequence (DNA): TGTGCCAGCAGGACGATAAGAGGGGGGCACAATGAGCAGTTCTTC. This sequence encodes CASRTIRGGHNEQFF.

The rearrangement links TRBV5-1 to TRBJ2-5; 7 bases agree with TRBD2. J lost 2 bases, V lost 3 bases, and 7 bases had no gene match. Germline assignment: CDR1 SGHRS and CDR2 YFSETQ. The CDR3 sequence is 15 residues long. The CDR3: CASSSLAEQQETQYF. As DNA, the CDR3 is TGCGCCAGCAGCTCCCTAGCGGAGCAACAAGAGACCCAGTACTTC.

V gene TRBV5-1 combines with J gene TRBJ2-5; D possibly corresponds to TRBD2 (5 bases). Germline assignment: CDR1 SGHRS and CDR2 YFSETQ. The CDR3 spans 12 residues. V was pared by 4 bases and J by 10 bases, with 14 bases between. The CDR3: CASSNHREGQYF. The CDR3 nucleotides read TGCGCCAGCAGCAACCACCGTGAGGGCCAGTACTTC.

The V and J genes are TRBV18 and TRBJ2-5; 8 positions agree with TRBD1. Germline CDR1 and CDR2: KGHSH and LQKENI. This CDR3 has 14 amino acids. J lost 2 bases, V lost 6 bases, and 5 bases had no gene match. The CDR3 DNA follows: TGTGCCAGCTCCCTTCGACAGGGGCAAGAGACCCAGTACTTC. Protein: CASSLRQGQETQYF. The full variable domain, completed using reference TRBV18 and TRBJ2-5, is NAGVMQNPRHLVRRRGQEARLRCSPMKGHSHVYWYRQLPEEGLKFMVYLQKENIIDESGMPKERFSAEFPKEGPSILRIQQVVRGDSAAYFCASSLRQGQETQYFGPGTRLLVL.

V is TRBV2 and J is TRBJ1-5, with D uncertain. The CDR3 sequence is 12 residues long. Trimming left V 6 bases short and J 7 bases short, with 10 bases between. Germline CDR1 is SNHLY and CDR2 is FYNNEI. The CDR3 coding sequence is TGTGCCAGCAGCCCTGACCGCCAGCCCCAGCATTTT. It yields the protein CASSPDRQPQHF.

Turning to this clone: Other DNA sequences of this sample code for an identical CDR3. The chain combines TRBV7-9 with TRBJ1-1; D not certain. Germline CDR1 reads SEHNR; CDR2 reads FQNEAQ (reference sequence). V was shortened by 5 bases and J by 0 bases, with 13 bases between the two germline ends. The CDR3 has 15 residues. CDR3 DNA sequence: TGTGCCAGCAGCCTGGGGTCTGGGTTGAACACTGAAGCTTTCTTT. Its protein is CASSLGSGLNTEAFF.

This chain connects TRBV11-3 to TRBJ1-1; no definite D call. Germline V gene sequence: CDR1 SGHNT, CDR2 YENEEA. The CDR3 has 13 residues. Between the trimmed V and J ends, which lost 0 bases and 5 bases, there was a span of 7 bases. CDR3 DNA: TGTGCCAGCAGCTTAGAGGTGGGGACTGAAGCTTTCTTT. It translates to CASSLEVGTEAFF.

This chain links TRBV7-7 with TRBJ2-1; D ambiguous. The CDR3 is 14 amino acids. Germline CDR1 and CDR2: SSHAT and FNYEAQ (reference sequence). V lost 3 bases and J lost 0, with 6 bases in between. The CDR3 sequence is CASSLGGSYNEQFF. In DNA form, the CDR3 reads TGTGCCAGCAGCTTGGGCGGCTCCTACAATGAGCAGTTCTTC.

The genes are TRBV15 and TRBJ2-7; D may be TRBD1 (6 bases). The CDR3 has 17 amino acids. V shed 2 bases and J shed 6 bases, with 23 bases lying between them. Germline lookup yields CDR1 LNHNV and CDR2 YYDKDF (reference sequence). The CDR3 loop reads CATSRPSAGDLLGEQYF. Written as DNA, the CDR3 is TGTGCCACCAGCAGACCTTCGGCAGGGGACCTTCTCGGCGAGCAGTACTTC.

The CDR3 protein is CASSDARRVSSYEQYF. The CDR3 region has the DNA TGTGCCAGCAGTGATGCTCGGCGGGTGAGCTCCTACGAGCAGTACTTC. The V call is TRBV6-1, the J call TRBJ2-7; D possibly corresponds to TRBD2 (5 bases). The germline V gene has CDR1 MNHNS and CDR2 SASEGT. CDR3 length: 16 residues. Between the trimmed V and J ends, which lost 3 bases and 0 bases, there was a span of 15 bases.